The 14 T cell receptor beta chains below come from one sample, sequenced in a study of shared T cell receptors in the human thymus. Produced via immunoSEQ multiplex PCR; TCRdb's table is partial and in-frame only. The sample has hundreds of thousands of clones, over 75% seen once; the top ten hold 0.0094%. The same specimen was also included in a second study, on human thymus T cells.

Sequenced material: thymocytes. Every receptor here comes from a boy under three years old with a congenital heart defect.

The chain couples TRBV5-4 to TRBJ1-2; tentatively, D is TRBD1 (6 bases). Deletions cut 2 bases from V and 5 bases from J, with 10 bases between. CDR1 SGHNT and CDR2 YYREEE come from the germline V gene (reference sequence). The CDR3 covers 13 residues. The CDR3 nucleotides read TGTGCCAGCAGCTTCAGGACAGAATATGGCTACACCTTC. It translates to CASSFRTEYGYTF. The whole variable domain, remainder taken from reference TRBV5-4 and TRBJ1-2, is ETGVTQSPTHLIKTRGQQVTLRCSSQSGHNTVSWYQQALGQGPQFIFQYYREEENGRGNFPPRFSGLQFPNYSSELNVNALELDDSALYLCASSFRTEYGYTFGSGTRLTVV.

The V gene is TRBV6-5, the J gene TRBJ1-1; 8 bases match TRBD1. CDR1 and CDR2 from the germline V gene are MNHEY and SVGAGI. The ends lost 6 bases at V and 3 bases at J; junction bases unmatched: 6. The CDR3 length is 14 residues. The CDR3 spells CASSTLDRDTEAFF. The CDR3 DNA sequence: TGTGCCAGCAGCACCCTGGACAGGGACACTGAAGCTTTCTTT.

The chain combines TRBV2 with TRBJ2-7; 10 nucleotides agree with TRBD2. CDR3 length: 15 amino acids. Trimming took 7 bases from V and 4 from J; bases not matched to a gene: 10. The germline gives CDR1 SNHLY, CDR2 FYNNEI. The CDR3 protein is CASKGQREGPYEQYF. The DNA of the CDR3 is TGTGCCAGCAAAGGCCAGCGGGAGGGCCCGTACGAGCAGTACTTC.

This clone was counted only a few times. This chain uses TRBV25-1 with TRBJ1-3; unclear D gene. Germline CDR1 MGHDK, CDR2 SYGVNS. V lost 1 base and J lost 0, with 16 bases in between. This CDR3 contains 18 residues. The CDR3, as DNA: TGTGCCAGCAGTGAATCCGGGATTAGGGTCTCCTCTGGAAACACCATATATTTT. This gives the protein CASSESGIRVSSGNTIYF.

The V gene is TRBV15, the J gene TRBJ1-2, with a tentative D call TRBD1 (5 bases). The V gene's germline CDR1 is LNHNV and CDR2 YYDKDF (reference sequence). The CDR3 totals 16 residues. Trimming cost V 1 base and J 1 base, with 13 bases left between them. DNA of the CDR3: TGTGCCACCAGCAGAGTGGTAAGGGGTGTTAACTATGGCTACACCTTC. Protein product: CATSRVVRGVNYGYTF.

The genes are TRBV27 and TRBJ2-7; maybe TRBD1 (5 bases). Germline V gene sequence: CDR1 MNHEY, CDR2 SMNVEV (reference sequence). This CDR3 is 14 amino acids long. Trimming removed 2 bases from V and 6 bases from J, with 14 bases in between. CDR3: CASSLGQGGSEQYF. The CDR3 DNA sequence: TGTGCCAGCAGTTTAGGGCAGGGTGGTAGCGAGCAGTACTTC.

This chain connects TRBV10-3 to TRBJ1-6; D gene uncertain. The CDR3 totals 16 residues. V lost 0 bases and J lost 9, with 15 bases in between. The germline CDR1 and CDR2 sequences are ENHRY and SYGVKD. The CDR3: CAISESIKQFISPLHF. The DNA for the CDR3 is TGTGCCATCAGTGAGTCGATAAAACAGTTTATTTCACCCCTCCACTTT.

The chain uses TRBV4-3 and TRBJ2-7, with a weak D call TRBD2 (5 bases). The V gene lost 4 bases and the J gene lost 6 bases, with 16 bases spanning the gap. Germline loops: CDR1 LGHNA, CDR2 YSLEER. The CDR3 sequence is 14 residues long. This chain's CDR3 is CASSLKCGQSEQYF. CDR3 coding DNA: TGCGCCAGCAGCCTCAAATGCGGGCAGAGCGAGCAGTACTTC.

The gene calls are TRBV6-1 and TRBJ2-1, with 8 bases that match TRBD1. This CDR3 has 15 amino acids. Germline assignment: CDR1 MNHNS and CDR2 SASEGT. The V and J ends lost 7 bases and 12 bases, in that order; junction bases with no gene match: 17. In DNA form, the CDR3 reads TGTGCCAGCACTCAAGCCCGGACAGGGTTTTTTCTGCAGTTCTTC. It is translated as CASTQARTGFFLQFF.

The chain employs TRBV5-6 and TRBJ2-3; D not resolved. Germline V gene lookup returns CDR1 SGHDT and CDR2 YYEEEE. V was clipped by 4 bases and J by 4 bases, with 10 bases between them. This CDR3 has 13 residues. The CDR3 bases are TGTGCCAGCAGCCCCCCGGTGGCAGATACGCAGTATTTT. Translation gives CASSPPVADTQYF. Full variable domain (outside the CDR3, taken from reference TRBV5-6 and TRBJ2-3): DAGVTQSPTHLIKTRGQQVTLRCSPKSGHDTVSWYQQALGQGPQFIFQYYEEEERQRGNFPDRFSGHQFPNYSSELNVNALLLGDSALYLCASSPPVADTQYFGPGTRLTVL.

This chain joins TRBV9 and TRBJ2-1; TRBD2 is a possible D gene (6 bases). Trimming stripped 2 bases from V and 6 bases from J, with 21 bases between. CDR3 size: 17 residues. Germline V gene sequence: CDR1 SGDLS, CDR2 YYNGEE. Here the CDR3 reads CASSVSGRESGANEQFF. CDR3 nucleotide sequence: TGTGCCAGCAGCGTCTCCGGGAGAGAATCCGGGGCCAATGAGCAGTTCTTC. Variable domain in full (rest from reference TRBV9 and TRBJ2-1): DSGVTQTPKHLITATGQRVTLRCSPRSGDLSVYWYQQSLDQGLQFLIQYYNGEERAKGNILERFSAQQFPDLHSELNLSSLELGDSALYFCASSVSGRESGANEQFFGPGTRLTVL.

The chain carries TRBV4-3 and TRBJ2-2, with D possibly TRBD1 on 6 matching bases. Germline values: CDR1 LGHNA, CDR2 YSLEER. This CDR3 is 13 amino acids long. The V end lost 8 bases, the J end lost 5 bases, and 12 bases lay between the germline ends. CDR3 in amino acids: CASGAGVTGELFF. The DNA for the CDR3 is TGCGCCAGCGGGGCAGGGGTGACCGGGGAGCTGTTTTTT.

The genes are TRBV7-2 and TRBJ1-6, with D possibly being TRBD1 (6 bases). The CDR3 loop spans 17 amino acids. Trimming took 2 bases from V and 0 from J, leaving 11 bases between them. Germline V CDR1 and CDR2: SGHTA, FQGNSA. CDR3 loop: CASSLYRASSYNSPLHF. The CDR3 DNA reads TGTGCCAGCAGCTTATACAGGGCCAGCTCCTATAATTCACCCCTCCACTTT.

The V call is TRBV4-3, the J call TRBJ1-2; D not certain. Deletions cut 3 bases from V and 5 bases from J, with 25 bases between. Looked up from germline, CDR1 is LGHNA and CDR2 is YSLEER. This CDR3 spans 18 amino acids. CDR3 sequence reads: CASSHTIRERKPSYGYTF. Here the CDR3 DNA reads TGCGCCAGCAGCCATACGATCCGAGAGAGGAAGCCAAGTTATGGCTACACCTTC.